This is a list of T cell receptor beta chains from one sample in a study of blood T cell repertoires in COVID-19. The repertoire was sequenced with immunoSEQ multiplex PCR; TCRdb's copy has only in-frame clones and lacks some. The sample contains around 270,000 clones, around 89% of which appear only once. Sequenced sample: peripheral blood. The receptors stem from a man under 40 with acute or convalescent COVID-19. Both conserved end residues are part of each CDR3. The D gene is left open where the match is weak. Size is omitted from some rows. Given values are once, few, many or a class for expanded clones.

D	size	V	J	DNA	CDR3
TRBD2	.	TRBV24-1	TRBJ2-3	TGTGCCACCAGTGGAGCCGGGAGGGCGGGGAGGGATACGCAGTATTTT	CATSGAGRAGRDTQYF
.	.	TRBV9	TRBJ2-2	TGTGCCAGCAGCGAGACAGTTTCCGGGGAGCTGTTTTTT	CASSETVSGELFF
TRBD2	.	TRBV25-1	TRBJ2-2	TGTGCCAGCAGGCTAGCGGGGGGTATAGCCGGGGAGCTGTTTTTT	CASRLAGGIAGELFF
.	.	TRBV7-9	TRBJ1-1	TGTGCCAGCAGCTTAACCGGGACACCGAACACTGAAGCTTTCTTT	CASSLTGTPNTEAFF
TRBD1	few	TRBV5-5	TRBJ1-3	TGTGCCAGCAGCTTGGCCCCGGGACAGGGGGCGTTAGGAAACACCATATATTTT	CASSLAPGQGALGNTIYF
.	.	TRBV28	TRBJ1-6	TGTGCCAGCAGTTTATCATGGGGCAGGGATAATTCACCCCTCCACTTT	CASSLSWGRDNSPLHF
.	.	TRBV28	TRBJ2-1	TGTGCCAGCAGACCTGGGGGCGGGAATGAGCAGTTCTTC	CASRPGGGNEQFF
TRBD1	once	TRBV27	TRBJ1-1	TGTGCCAGCAGTCCACAGGGGAGGAACACTGAAGCTTTCTTT	CASSPQGRNTEAFF
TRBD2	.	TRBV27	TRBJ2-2	TGCGCCCTGGCTAGCGGTACCGGGGAGCTGTTTTTT	CALASGTGELFF
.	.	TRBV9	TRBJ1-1	TGTGCCAGCAGGAAGACAGTGGGGAAAGCTTTCTTT	CASRKTVGKAFF
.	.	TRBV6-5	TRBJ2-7	TGTGCCAGCACGTGGGGGGTGCGGTACGAGCAGTACTTC	CASTWGVRYEQYF
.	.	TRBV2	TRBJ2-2	TGTGCCAGCAAGTCGAGGTGGCAGGGTGCCGGGGAGCTGTTTTTT	CASKSRWQGAGELFF
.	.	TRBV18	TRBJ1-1	TGTGCCAGCTCAACCTCGACAGTTGGGGTAACTGAAGCTTTCTTT	CASSTSTVGVTEAFF
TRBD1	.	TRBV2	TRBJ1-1	TGTGCCAGCAGTCGACAGGGCATCGCGGTCGCTGAAGCTTTCTTT	CASSRQGIAVAEAFF
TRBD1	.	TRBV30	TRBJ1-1	TGTGCCGGCCACAGGGGTTGGAACACTGAAGCTTTCTTT	CAGHRGWNTEAFF
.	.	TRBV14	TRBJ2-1	TGTGCCAGCAGCCAAGTTGCGGGGAGCTCCTACAATGAGCAGTTCTTC	CASSQVAGSSYNEQFF
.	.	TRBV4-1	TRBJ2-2	TGCGCCAGCAGCCAATCCGGGACTCGGACCGGGGAGCTGTTTTTT	CASSQSGTRTGELFF
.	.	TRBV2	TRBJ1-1	TGTGCCAGCAATGGGGGGGCGAAGAACACTGAAGCTTTCTTT	CASNGGAKNTEAFF
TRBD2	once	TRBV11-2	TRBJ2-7	TGTGCCAGCAGCTTATTTCTAGCGGACCACGAGCAGTACTTC	CASSLFLADHEQYF
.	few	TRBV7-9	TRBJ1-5	TGTGCCAGCAGCTTATCAGTGAATCAGCCCCAGCATTTT	CASSLSVNQPQHF
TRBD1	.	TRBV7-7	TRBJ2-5	TGTGCTAGCAGCTCTGACAGGGCTGGGACCCAGTACTTC	CASSSDRAGTQYF
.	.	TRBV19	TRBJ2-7	TGTGCCAGTAGTATACGCTGGGCAAGGGGTCCTTACGAGCAGTACTTC	CASSIRWARGPYEQYF
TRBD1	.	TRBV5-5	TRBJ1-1	TGTGCCAGCAGCGGACAGGTTGTGGGCACTGAAGCTTTCTTT	CASSGQVVGTEAFF
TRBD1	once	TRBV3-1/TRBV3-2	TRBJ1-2	TGTGCCAGCAGCCCTCGGACAGGGGATGGCTACACCTTC	CASSPRTGDGYTF
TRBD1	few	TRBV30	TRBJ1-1	TGTGCCTGGAGTGTCCCTTTGACAGGGGCGAACACTGAAGCTTTCTTT	CAWSVPLTGANTEAFF
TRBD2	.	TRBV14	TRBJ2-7	TGTGCCAGCAGGCAGGCGGGGGGCGACGAGCAGTACTTC	CASRQAGGDEQYF
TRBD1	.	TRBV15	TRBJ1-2	TGTGCCACCAGAAGGGACAGGGCTGTCTATGGCTACACCTTC	CATRRDRAVYGYTF
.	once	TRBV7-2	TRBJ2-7	TGTGCCAGCAGCTTAGCCTTTTACGAGCAGTACTTC	CASSLAFYEQYF
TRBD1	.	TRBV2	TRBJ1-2	TGTGCCAGCAGTGACCCTGACAGGGGGGCTACCTATGGCTACACCTTC	CASSDPDRGATYGYTF
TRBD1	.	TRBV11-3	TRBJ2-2	TGTGCCAGCAGCCCGTACACAGGGGCCACCGGGGAGCTGTTTTTT	CASSPYTGATGELFF
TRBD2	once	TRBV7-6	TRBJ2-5	TGTGCCAGCAGCTTAGAAGCGGGAGGACAAGAGACCCAGTACTTC	CASSLEAGGQETQYF
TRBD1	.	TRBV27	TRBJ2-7	TGTGCCAGCAGTTTATCAGGGACAGTAGCCTACGAGCAGTACTTC	CASSLSGTVAYEQYF
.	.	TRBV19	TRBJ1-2	TGTGCCAGTAGTATACCCAACCAAGCCAGGGCTGGCTACACCTTC	CASSIPNQARAGYTF
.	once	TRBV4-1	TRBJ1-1	TGCGCCAGCAGCCACCCCGGTGTTATGAACACTGAAGCTTTCTTT	CASSHPGVMNTEAFF
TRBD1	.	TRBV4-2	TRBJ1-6	TGTGCCAGCAGGTCAAAGGACAGGGATGGGTCACCCCTCCACTTT	CASRSKDRDGSPLHF
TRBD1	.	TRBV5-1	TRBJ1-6	TGCGCCAGCAGCTTTGGACAGGGTGAGGCCTATAATTCACCCCTCCACTTT	CASSFGQGEAYNSPLHF
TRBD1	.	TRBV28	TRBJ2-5	TGTGCCATCTTTCGGACAGGGACGGAGACCCAGTACTTC	CAIFRTGTETQYF
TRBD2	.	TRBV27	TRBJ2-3	TGTGCCAGCAATTTTCTAGCGGGAGGGCCGAATACGCAGTATTTT	CASNFLAGGPNTQYF
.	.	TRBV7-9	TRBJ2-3	TGTGCCAGCAGCTTAGGATTAGTGGCGGCGGGCGCTAGCACAGATACGCAGTATTTT	CASSLGLVAAGASTDTQYF
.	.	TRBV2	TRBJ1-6	TGTGCCAGCAGTACGGGACTCTCGTCACCCCTCCACTTT	CASSTGLSSPLHF
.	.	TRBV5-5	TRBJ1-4	TGTGCCAGCAGCCAAGGCCTAGAAAGGGAAAAACTGTTTTTT	CASSQGLEREKLFF
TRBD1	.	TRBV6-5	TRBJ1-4	TGTGCCAGCAGTTATTTGGGACAGGTCAATGAGAAACTGTTTTTT	CASSYLGQVNEKLFF
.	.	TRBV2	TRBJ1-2	TGTGCCAGCTGGGGGGTCGGCTACACCTTC	CASWGVGYTF
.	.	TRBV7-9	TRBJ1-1	TGTGCCAGCAGCTTAGATTCTCTCGGAAGAGGGAACACTGAAGCTTTCTTT	CASSLDSLGRGNTEAFF
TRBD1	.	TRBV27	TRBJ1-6	TGTGCCAGCACTGTACAGGGGTTCTATAATTCACCCCTCCACTTT	CASTVQGFYNSPLHF
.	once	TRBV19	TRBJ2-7	TGTGCCAGCCCTGTGGGCAGGGAAAGGGGGGGGACCTCCTACGAGCAGTACTTC	CASPVGRERGGTSYEQYF
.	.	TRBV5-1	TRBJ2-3	TGCGCCAGCAGCTTGGGTGATGGAGCTGGCACAGATACGCAGTATTTT	CASSLGDGAGTDTQYF
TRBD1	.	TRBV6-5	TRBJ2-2	TGTGCCAGCAGTCGACAGGGGGTCATCACCGGGGAGCTGTTTTTT	CASSRQGVITGELFF
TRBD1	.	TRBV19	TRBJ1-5	TGTGCCAGTAGTATTGGAGTAGGGACAGGGATGAATCAGCCCCAGCATTTT	CASSIGVGTGMNQPQHF
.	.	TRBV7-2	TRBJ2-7	TGTGCCAGCAGCTTACAGGGACATTCCTACGAGCAGTACTTC	CASSLQGHSYEQYF
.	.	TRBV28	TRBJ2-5	TGTGCCAGCCCACCAAACCCGGAGGGGCCGGTCCAAGAGACCCAGTACTTC	CASPPNPEGPVQETQYF
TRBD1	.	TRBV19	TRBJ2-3	TGTGCCACCAATCGACAGGGGAGCACAGATACGCAGTATTTT	CATNRQGSTDTQYF
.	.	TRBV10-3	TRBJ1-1	TGTGCCATCAGTGGAGGGATTGAAGCTTTCTTT	CAISGGIEAFF
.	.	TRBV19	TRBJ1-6	TGTGCCAGTAGTATAGGAGGTCTTACTTCACCCCTCCACTTT	CASSIGGLTSPLHF
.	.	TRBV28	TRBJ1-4	TGTGCCAGCAGTTTGTTGAGTGAAAAACTGTTTTTT	CASSLLSEKLFF
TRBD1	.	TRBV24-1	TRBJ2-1	TGTGCCACCAGTGAGACCGGGACAGGGCTCTACAATGAGCAGTTCTTC	CATSETGTGLYNEQFF
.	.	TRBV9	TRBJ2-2	TGTGCCAGCAGCACCAGACTAATCACGAACACCGGGGAGCTGTTTTTT	CASSTRLITNTGELFF
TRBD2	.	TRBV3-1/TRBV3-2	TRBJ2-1	TGTGCCAGCAGCCAACGTCCGGGACTAGCTTTCTTC	CASSQRPGLAFF
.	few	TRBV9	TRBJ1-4	TGTGCCAGCAGCCCAGGGGTCTTCTGGGCAACTAATGAAAAACTGTTTTTT	CASSPGVFWATNEKLFF
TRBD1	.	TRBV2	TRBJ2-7	TGTGCCAGCAGCGTTCCGGGACAGGGGGCTTACGAGCAGTACTTC	CASSVPGQGAYEQYF